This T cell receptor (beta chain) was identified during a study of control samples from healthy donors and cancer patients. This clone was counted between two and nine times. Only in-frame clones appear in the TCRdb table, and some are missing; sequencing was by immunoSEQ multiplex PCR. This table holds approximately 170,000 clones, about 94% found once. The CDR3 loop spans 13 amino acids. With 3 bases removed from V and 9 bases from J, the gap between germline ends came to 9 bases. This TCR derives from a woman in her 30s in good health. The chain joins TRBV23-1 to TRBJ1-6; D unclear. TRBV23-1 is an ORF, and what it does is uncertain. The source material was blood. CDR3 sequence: CASSHRGISPLHF. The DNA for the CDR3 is TGCGCCAGCAGTCACCGTGGGATTTCACCCCTCCACTTT.